What follows are 26 T cell receptor beta chains derived from one specimen sequenced in a study of T cells after yellow fever vaccination. TCRdb analysed the 5' RACE reads with MiXCR anew, one entry per CDR3 protein. The profile shows approximately 74,000 distinct CDR3 sequences, approximately 7% of them singletons. Material: CD8+ T cells sorted from PBMCs, obtained less than 6 days after the first yellow fever vaccination. These receptors all stem from a man younger than 35 who received the YFV17D yellow fever vaccine.

This clonotype was seen many times. The chain recombines TRBV20-1 with TRBJ2-3, with no clear D. The germline V and J ends were trimmed by 0 bases and 3 bases, with 10 bases remaining between them. This CDR3 is 14 amino acids long. From germline, CDR1 is DFQATT and CDR2 SNEGSKA (reference sequence). CDR3 bases: TGCAGTGCTAGAGATGCAGAGAAGACAGATACGCAGTATTTT. Translated, it gives CSARDAEKTDTQYF.

This clonotype was seen a few times. This rearrangement joins TRBV7-8 to TRBJ2-6, with D unresolved. Trimming removed 1 base from V and 0 bases from J, with 4 bases in between. This CDR3 is built from 15 residues. CDR1 is SGHVS and CDR2 is FQNEAQ in the germline V gene. The CDR3 DNA is TGTGCCAGCAGCTTAGACCTCTCTGGGGCCAACGTCCTGACTTTC. Its translation is CASSLDLSGANVLTF.

The V and J genes are TRBV10-3 and TRBJ2-3; D not resolved. The CDR3 is 13 residues long. Germline V gene data show CDR1 as ENHRY and CDR2 as SYGVKD. V was pared by 6 bases and J by 0 bases, with 7 bases between. Written as DNA, the CDR3 is TGTGCCATCAGGGCAGAAAGCACAGATACGCAGTATTTT. This codes for CAIRAESTDTQYF.

This clonotype was observed at least ten times. This chain connects TRBV9 to TRBJ2-1; D unresolved. Germline CDR1 SGDLS, CDR2 YYNGEE. The V end was cut by 3 bases, the J end by 7 bases, with 14 bases between. This CDR3 has 14 amino acids. CDR3 sequence: CASSDETWGNEQFF. The CDR3 region has the DNA TGTGCCAGCAGCGATGAGACGTGGGGTAATGAGCAGTTCTTC.

On this clonotype: Possible read error: a much larger clone is one base away. CDR3 region: CAISDPGDQYF. The CDR3, as DNA: TGTGCCATCAGTGATCCGGGCGATCAGTACTTC. V and J are TRBV10-3 and TRBJ2-7, with no clear D. The CDR3 is made up of 11 amino acids. The V end lost 3 bases, the J end lost 10 bases, and 10 bases lay between the germline ends. Germline assignment: CDR1 ENHRY and CDR2 SYGVKD.

The V and J genes are TRBV5-4 and TRBJ2-3; TRBD1 or TRBD2 may be the D gene (5 bases each). V dropped 1 base and J dropped 0 bases, with 21 bases sitting between them. The CDR3 has 19 residues. CDR1 is SGHNT, CDR2 YYREEE, per germline (reference sequence). The CDR3: CASSLFGIGAAFSTDTQYF. The CDR3 DNA sequence: TGTGCCAGCAGCTTGTTCGGGATCGGGGCAGCGTTTAGCACAGATACGCAGTATTTT.

The sample holds a few counts of this clonotype. The genes are TRBV19 and TRBJ2-1; 8 nucleotides agree with TRBD1. Germline assignment: CDR1 LNHDA and CDR2 SQIVND (reference sequence). The V gene end was trimmed by 4 bases and the J gene end by 9 bases; junction bases not matched to a gene: 11. This CDR3 is 15 amino acids long. CDR3 nucleotide sequence: TGTGCCAGTAGTAACGGACAGGGCGGGTGGGGTGAGCAGTTCTTC. This encodes CASSNGQGGWGEQFF.

The sample holds many counts of this clonotype. The CDR3 DNA sequence: TGTGCCAGCAGCCAAGATTTGGGGGGGCCCACAGATACGCAGTATTTT. Translation gives CASSQDLGGPTDTQYF. The chain has TRBV4-2 and TRBJ2-3; TRBD2 is a possible D gene (7 bases). Per the germline V gene, CDR1 is LGHNA and CDR2 is YNFKEQ. The CDR3 spans 16 residues. V was shortened by 0 bases and J by 2 bases, with 12 bases between the two germline ends.

This clonotype was observed a few times. The V and J genes are TRBV4-3 and TRBJ2-3; no clear D gene. The germline V and J ends were trimmed by 0 bases and 0 bases, with 13 bases remaining between them. The CDR3 runs 17 residues. CDR1 and CDR2 (germline): LGHNA, YSLEER. CDR3 sequence: CASSQDGLGSSTDTQYF. For the CDR3, the DNA is TGCGCCAGCAGCCAAGACGGGTTGGGCTCTAGCACAGATACGCAGTATTTT.

This clonotype was recorded many times. This chain links TRBV5-1 with TRBJ2-1, with D perhaps matching TRBD1 (5 bases). Per germline, CDR1 SGHRS and CDR2 YFSETQ. The CDR3 extends over 14 amino acids. V shed 2 bases and J shed 7 bases, with 13 bases lying between them. The DNA of the CDR3 is TGCGCCAGCAGCTTCGCAGGGCCGCAGAATGAGCAGTTCTTC. It specifies CASSFAGPQNEQFF.

The rearrangement uses TRBV25-1 and TRBJ2-2; D is uncertain. The germline V gene encodes CDR1 MGHDK and CDR2 SYGVNS. Trimming cost V 7 bases and J 0 bases, with 6 bases left between them. This CDR3 region has 13 residues. The CDR3 DNA reads TGTGCCAGCAACCCCGCGAACACCGGGGAGCTGTTTTTT. This gives the protein CASNPANTGELFF.

About this clonotype itself: One base away lies a much larger clone, so this may be a sequencing read error. The chain is built from TRBV9 and TRBJ2-7; 10 nucleotides agree with TRBD2. The CDR3 runs to 15 residues. V shed 2 bases, J shed 7 bases, and the junction held 9 bases outside the gene matches. Germline V lookup: CDR1 SGDLS, CDR2 YYNGEE. The CDR3 sequence: CASSVGLAVTWEQYF. The CDR3 DNA follows: TGTGCCAGCAGCGTCGGACTAGCGGTGACTTGGGAGCAGTACTTC.

The chain couples TRBV7-9 to TRBJ2-3; TRBD2 matches 8 bases. V trimming: 8 bases; J trimming: 5 bases; junction bases outside the gene matches: 9. This CDR3 has 14 residues. The germline CDR1 and CDR2 sequences are SEHNR and FQNEAQ (reference sequence). The CDR3 reads CASVTRGVEDTQYF. The DNA of the CDR3 is TGTGCCAGCGTCACGCGGGGGGTGGAAGATACGCAGTATTTT.

This clonotype has at least ten counts. The J gene is TRBJ1-1, the V gene TRBV4-3, with D possibly matching TRBD1 (5 bases). This CDR3 region has 15 residues. The germline V gene encodes CDR1 LGHNA and CDR2 YSLEER. Trimming stripped 5 bases from V and 7 bases from J, with 20 bases between. The CDR3 protein is CASSAGGTERFEAFF. The DNA for the CDR3 is TGCGCCAGCAGCGCCGGGGGGACGGAGAGATTTGAAGCTTTCTTT.

This clonotype was seen more than once but under ten times. The genes are TRBV6-2 or TRBV6-3 and TRBJ2-3; 7 positions agree with TRBD1. V was pared by 1 base and J by 6 bases, with 4 bases of the junction left unmatched. This CDR3 is 14 amino acids long. The V gene's germline CDR1 is MNHEY and CDR2 SVGEGT. CDR3 loop: CASSYWTGGDTQYF. The CDR3 coding sequence is TGTGCCAGCAGTTACTGGACAGGCGGTGATACGCAGTATTTT.

In its sample, this clonotype was seen a few times. The chain carries TRBV4-1 and TRBJ2-2, with 11 bases lining up with TRBD1. V shed 6 bases, J shed 4 bases, and the junction held 7 bases outside the gene matches. Germline CDR1 reads MGHRA; CDR2 reads YSYEKL. This CDR3 has 16 residues. Written as DNA, the CDR3 is TGCGCCAGCAGTTTTACCGGGACAGGGGGCACCGGGGAGCTGTTTTTT. Protein: CASSFTGTGGTGELFF.

The chain recombines TRBV4-3 with TRBJ2-7, with no clear D. Trimming cost V 0 bases and J 6 bases, with 9 bases left between them. The germline V gene has CDR1 LGHNA and CDR2 YSLEER. CDR3 length: 13 residues. CDR3 region: CASSQDSTGEQYF. The CDR3 DNA reads TGCGCCAGCAGCCAAGATTCAACGGGCGAGCAGTACTTC.

The sample holds a few counts of this clonotype. This chain links TRBV24-1 with TRBJ1-5; no definite D call. There are 14 residues in the CDR3. Trimming pared 1 base from V and 1 base from J, leaving 4 bases between. Germline V gene data show CDR1 as KGHDR and CDR2 as SFDVKD. CDR3 region: CATSDLDSNQPQHF. In DNA form, the CDR3 reads TGTGCCACCAGTGATTTAGACAGCAATCAGCCCCAGCATTTT.

The rearrangement joins TRBV20-1 to TRBJ1-2; D is unresolved. V was shortened by 3 bases and J by 5 bases, with 16 bases between the two germline ends. The CDR3 runs 14 residues. Germline CDR1 is DFQATT and CDR2 is SNEGSKA (reference sequence). The CDR3 reads CSASVPNGIYGYTF. In nucleotides, the CDR3 is TGCAGTGCTAGTGTTCCGAATGGAATATATGGCTACACCTTC.

There are many counts of this clonotype. This chain connects TRBV5-8 to TRBJ1-1; D not certain. With 2 bases removed from V and 4 bases from J, the gap between germline ends came to 6 bases. CDR3 length: 12 residues. Per germline, CDR1 SGHTS and CDR2 YDEGEE. CDR3 region: CASSLGLTEAFF. CDR3 in DNA: TGTGCCAGCAGCTTAGGGCTCACTGAAGCTTTCTTT.

For this clonotype: This sequence may be a read error, since a much larger clone differs from it by one base. The chain recombines TRBV29-1 with TRBJ1-3, with D perhaps TRBD1 (6 bases). The CDR3 has 14 amino acids. The germline V gene has CDR1 SQVTM and CDR2 ANQGSEA. The CDR3 loop reads CSVSGVYSGNNIYF. In DNA form, the CDR3 reads TGCAGCGTTTCAGGGGTCTACTCTGGAAACAACATATATTTT.

The table lists this clonotype with a few counts. This chain uses TRBV5-6 with TRBJ2-7; 10 nucleotides line up with TRBD1. V lost 4 bases and J lost 2; bases outside the gene matches: 6. Germline V gene data show CDR1 as SGHDT and CDR2 as YYEEEE. The CDR3 loop spans 15 amino acids. The DNA for the CDR3 is TGTGCCAGCAGCAGGGACAGGGGTCTTACCTACGAGCAGTACTTC. Its translation: CASSRDRGLTYEQYF.

The V call is TRBV5-5, the J call TRBJ2-7; maybe TRBD1 (7 bases). This CDR3 contains 15 residues. Germline V gene lookup returns CDR1 SGHKS and CDR2 YYEKEE (reference sequence). V gave up 2 bases and J gave up 5 bases, with 17 bases separating them. The CDR3 DNA reads as TGTGCCAGCAGCTTAACCGGCAGGGGGGCCCACGAGCAGTACGTC. As protein: CASSLTGRGAHEQYV.

CDR3 nucleotide sequence: TGTGCCAGCAGTGAGGGTCCTGCATGGGCCACAGATACGCAGTATTTT. Translation gives CASSEGPAWATDTQYF. The V and J genes are TRBV6-1 and TRBJ2-3; D not certain. V lost 3 bases and J lost 2, with 15 bases in between. Germline values: CDR1 MNHNS, CDR2 SASEGT. The CDR3 runs to 16 residues.

CDR3 bases: TGTGCCAGCGGGACAGGGCTTGCCGAGCAGTACTTC. It specifies CASGTGLAEQYF. The gene calls are TRBV6-5 and TRBJ2-7, with TRBD1 matching over 9 bases. The length of the CDR3 is 12 residues. Trimming removed 8 bases from V and 6 bases from J; junction bases left unmatched: 5. CDR1 is MNHEY and CDR2 is SVGAGI in the germline V gene.

This clonotype has just a few counts. The chain combines TRBV27 with TRBJ1-2; D not certain. The V gene's germline CDR1 is MNHEY and CDR2 SMNVEV (reference sequence). The V end lost 8 bases, the J end lost 7 bases, and 11 bases lay between the germline ends. The CDR3 is 11 amino acids. The chain's CDR3 is CASGGRSGYTF. The CDR3 coding sequence is TGTGCCAGCGGTGGGAGGTCTGGCTACACCTTC.